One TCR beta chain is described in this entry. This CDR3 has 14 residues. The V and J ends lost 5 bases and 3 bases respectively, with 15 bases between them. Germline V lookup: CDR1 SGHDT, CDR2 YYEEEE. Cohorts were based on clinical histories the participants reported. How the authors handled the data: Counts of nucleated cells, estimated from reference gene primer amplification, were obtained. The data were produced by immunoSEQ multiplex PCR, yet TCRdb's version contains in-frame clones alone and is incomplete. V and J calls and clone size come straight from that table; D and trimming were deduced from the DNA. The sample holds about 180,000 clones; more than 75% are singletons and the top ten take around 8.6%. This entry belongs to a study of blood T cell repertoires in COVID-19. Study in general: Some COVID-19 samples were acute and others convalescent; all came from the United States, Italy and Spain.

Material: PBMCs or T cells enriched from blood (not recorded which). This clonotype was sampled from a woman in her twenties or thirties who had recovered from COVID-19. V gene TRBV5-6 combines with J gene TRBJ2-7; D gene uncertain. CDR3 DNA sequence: TGTGCCAGCAGTTCTCCCAGCGTTGGCTACGAGCAGTACTTC. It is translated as CASSSPSVGYEQYF.